The clone carrying this T cell receptor beta chain appeared a few times. The antigen remains unidentified. With V trimmed by 3 bases and J by 7 bases, 10 bases remained unmatched. CDR1 GTSNPN and CDR2 SVGIG come from the germline V gene (reference sequence). This CDR3 contains 15 residues. This sample is part of a study of T cells in localized non-small cell lung cancer. General study findings and limits: The appearance of a median around 57 of the top 100 tumor clones was seen in adjacent lung.

Libraries were prepared by immunoSEQ multiplex PCR; TCRdb keeps only in-frame clonotypes and omits some of them. In the table there are 2,500 to 3,000 clones, more than 25% of which are singletons. The TCR was taken from a man aged 35-75 years with stage II squamous cell lung carcinoma. Sample: lung tumor tissue, taken before any cancer treatment. V is TRBV30 and J is TRBJ2-1, with 9 bases fitting TRBD2. The CDR3 DNA reads as TGTGCCTGGAGCGCTCAACTAGCGGGTGGTAATGAGCAGTTCTTC. Translating it yields CAWSAQLAGGNEQFF.